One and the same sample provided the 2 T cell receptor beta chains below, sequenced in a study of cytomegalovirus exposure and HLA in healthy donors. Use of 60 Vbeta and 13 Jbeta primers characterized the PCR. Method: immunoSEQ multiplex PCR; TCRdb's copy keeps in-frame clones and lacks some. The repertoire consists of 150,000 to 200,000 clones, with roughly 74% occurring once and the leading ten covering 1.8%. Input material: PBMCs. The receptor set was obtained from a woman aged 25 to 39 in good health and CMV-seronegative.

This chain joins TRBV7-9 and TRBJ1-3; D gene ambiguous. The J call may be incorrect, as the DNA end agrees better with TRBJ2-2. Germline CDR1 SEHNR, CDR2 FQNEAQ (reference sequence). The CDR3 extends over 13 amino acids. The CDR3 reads CASRGLFTGELFF. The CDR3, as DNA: TGTGCCAGCAGGGGGTTATTCACCGGGGAGCTGTTTTTT.

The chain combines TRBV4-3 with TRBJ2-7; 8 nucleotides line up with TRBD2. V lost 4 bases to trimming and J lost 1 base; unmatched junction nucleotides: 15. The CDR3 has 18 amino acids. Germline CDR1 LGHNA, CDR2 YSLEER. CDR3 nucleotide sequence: TGCGCCAGCAGCCTCGAATCGAGAACCATAGCGGGATCCTACGAGCAGTACTTC. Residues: CASSLESRTIAGSYEQYF.